These T cell receptor beta chains were read from a single sample in a study of T cells in Graves' hyperthyroidism and ophthalmopathy. TCRdb used MiXCR to reprocess the multiplex PCR reads, holding one entry per CDR3 protein. The sample yields just over 550,000 distinct CDR3 sequences, 40% to 55% seen once. Source material: peripheral blood or thyroid tissue (not recorded which). The receptor source for this set is a woman aged 18-29 years with Graves' hyperthyroidism. Both conserved end residues are part of each CDR3. The listing skips clone size in some rows; elsewhere it reads once, few, many or a size class.

>TRBJ1-5|TRBV10-3|-
CAISWQGRALSNQPQHF
>TRBJ2-7|TRBV29-1|-
CSVPGTGNDEQYF
>TRBJ1-1|TRBV7-9|-
CASSLWGANRTEAFF
>TRBJ1-1|TRBV15|-
CATSSALSRGTEAFF
>TRBJ1-5|TRBV2|many
CASSDAGGNQPQHF
>TRBJ2-7|TRBV2|-
CASSLERTGNRYEQYF
>TRBJ2-2|TRBV5-1|many
CASSWRAWTGELFF
>TRBJ1-1|TRBV2|many
CASSGYTEAFF
>TRBJ2-5|TRBV20-1|-
CSARVIAGGLPWETQYF
>TRBJ2-2|TRBV2|many
CASRTDFGELFF
>TRBJ1-3|TRBV6-5|-
CASVARARVSGNTIYF
>TRBJ2-5|TRBV12-3/TRBV12-4|many
CASSSPGRTQYF
>TRBJ1-1|TRBV20-1|few
CSAPLAGLEAFF
>TRBJ1-1|TRBV9|-
CASSVESRPNTEAFF
>TRBJ1-2|TRBV7-8|many
CASSLDRTLGYTF